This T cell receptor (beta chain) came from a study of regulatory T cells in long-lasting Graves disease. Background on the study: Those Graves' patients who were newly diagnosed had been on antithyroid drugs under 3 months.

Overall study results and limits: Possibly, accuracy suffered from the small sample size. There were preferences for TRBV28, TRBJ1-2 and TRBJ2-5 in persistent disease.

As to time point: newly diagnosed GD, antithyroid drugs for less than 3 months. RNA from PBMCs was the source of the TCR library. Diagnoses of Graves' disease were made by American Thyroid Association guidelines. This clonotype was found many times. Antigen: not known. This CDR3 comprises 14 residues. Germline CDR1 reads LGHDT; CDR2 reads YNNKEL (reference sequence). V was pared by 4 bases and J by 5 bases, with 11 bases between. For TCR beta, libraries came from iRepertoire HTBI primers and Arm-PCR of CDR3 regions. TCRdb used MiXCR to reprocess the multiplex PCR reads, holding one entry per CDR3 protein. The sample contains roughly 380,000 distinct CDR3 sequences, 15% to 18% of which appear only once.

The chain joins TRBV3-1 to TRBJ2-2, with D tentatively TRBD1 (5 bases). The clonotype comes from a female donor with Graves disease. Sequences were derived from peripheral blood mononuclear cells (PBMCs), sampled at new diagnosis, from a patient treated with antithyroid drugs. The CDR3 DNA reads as TGTGCCAGCAGCCCCACAGGTGGAACCGGGGAGCTGTTTTTT. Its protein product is CASSPTGGTGELFF.